This T cell receptor beta chain was retrieved from a study of blood T cells in healthy people across ages. Points from the study as a whole: The study found more naive CD4+ cells and higher diversity in long-lived than aged donors.

Remarks on this clonotype: What it binds is not known. One junction end does not reproduce the germline sequence, and a read error may be involved.

The second PCR ran roughly 6 to 11 cycles with a sample-barcoded 5' primer and J-beta primers. One entry per CDR3 protein results from TCRdb running MiXCR on the 5' RACE reads. Of 700,000 to 850,000 distinct CDR3 sequences listed, about 48% were seen once; the top ten hold about 42%. This CDR3 region has 17 residues. Germline loops: CDR1 SEHNR, CDR2 FQNEAQ (reference sequence). Each sample yielded at least 5 micrograms of PBMC total RNA. This clonotype was obtained from a man older than 75 in good health. The chain links TRBV7-9 to TRBJ2-4; 11 bases map to TRBD1. The J call could be wrong; TRBJ2-7 is a better fit for the DNA end. The sample taken for sequencing was blood. As DNA, the CDR3 is TGCGCCAGCAGGCCTCTGGGCCCCGGGACAGGGGGCTACGAGCAGTACTTC. This translates into CASRPLGPGTGGYEQYF.